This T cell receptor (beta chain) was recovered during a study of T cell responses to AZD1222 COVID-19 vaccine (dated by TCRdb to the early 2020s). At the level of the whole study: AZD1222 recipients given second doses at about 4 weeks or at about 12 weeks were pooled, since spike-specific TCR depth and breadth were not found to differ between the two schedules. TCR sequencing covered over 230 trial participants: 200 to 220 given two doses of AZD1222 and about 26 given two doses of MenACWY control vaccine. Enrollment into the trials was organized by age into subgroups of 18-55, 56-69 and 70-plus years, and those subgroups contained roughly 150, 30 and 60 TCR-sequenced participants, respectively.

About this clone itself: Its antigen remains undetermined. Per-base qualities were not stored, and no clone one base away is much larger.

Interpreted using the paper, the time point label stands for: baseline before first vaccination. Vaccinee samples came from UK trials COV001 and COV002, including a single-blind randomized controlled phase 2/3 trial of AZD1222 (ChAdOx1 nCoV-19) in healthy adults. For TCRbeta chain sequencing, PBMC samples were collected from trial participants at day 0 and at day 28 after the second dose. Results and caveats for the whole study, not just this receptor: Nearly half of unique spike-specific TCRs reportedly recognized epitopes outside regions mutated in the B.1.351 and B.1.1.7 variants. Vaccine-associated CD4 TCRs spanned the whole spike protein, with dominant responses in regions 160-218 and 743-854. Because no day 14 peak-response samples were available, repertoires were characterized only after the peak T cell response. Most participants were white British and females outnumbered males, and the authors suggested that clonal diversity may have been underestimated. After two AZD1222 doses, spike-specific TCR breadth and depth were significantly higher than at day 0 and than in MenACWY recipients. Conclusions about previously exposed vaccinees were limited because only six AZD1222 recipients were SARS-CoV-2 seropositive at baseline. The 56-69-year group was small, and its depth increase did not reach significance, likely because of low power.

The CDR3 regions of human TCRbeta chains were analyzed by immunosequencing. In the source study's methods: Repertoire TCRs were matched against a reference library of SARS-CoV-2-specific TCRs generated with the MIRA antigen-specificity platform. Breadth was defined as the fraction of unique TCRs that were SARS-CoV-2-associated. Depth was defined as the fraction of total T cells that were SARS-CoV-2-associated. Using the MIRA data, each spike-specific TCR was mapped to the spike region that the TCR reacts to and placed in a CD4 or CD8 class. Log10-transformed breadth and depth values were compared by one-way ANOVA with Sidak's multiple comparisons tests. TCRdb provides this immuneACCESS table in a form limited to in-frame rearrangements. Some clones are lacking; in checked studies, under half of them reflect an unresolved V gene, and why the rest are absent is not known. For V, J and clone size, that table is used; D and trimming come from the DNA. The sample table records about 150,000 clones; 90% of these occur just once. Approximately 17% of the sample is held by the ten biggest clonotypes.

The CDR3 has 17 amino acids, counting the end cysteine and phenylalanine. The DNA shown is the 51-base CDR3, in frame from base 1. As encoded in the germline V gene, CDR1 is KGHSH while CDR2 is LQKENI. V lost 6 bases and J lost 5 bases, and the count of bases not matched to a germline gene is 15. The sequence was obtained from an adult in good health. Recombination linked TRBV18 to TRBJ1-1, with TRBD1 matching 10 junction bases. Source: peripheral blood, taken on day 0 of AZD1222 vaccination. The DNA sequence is TGTGCCAGCTCCCCCGTACCGGGACAGGGGACTGGTACTGAAGCTTTCTTT. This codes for CASSPVPGQGTGTEAFF.